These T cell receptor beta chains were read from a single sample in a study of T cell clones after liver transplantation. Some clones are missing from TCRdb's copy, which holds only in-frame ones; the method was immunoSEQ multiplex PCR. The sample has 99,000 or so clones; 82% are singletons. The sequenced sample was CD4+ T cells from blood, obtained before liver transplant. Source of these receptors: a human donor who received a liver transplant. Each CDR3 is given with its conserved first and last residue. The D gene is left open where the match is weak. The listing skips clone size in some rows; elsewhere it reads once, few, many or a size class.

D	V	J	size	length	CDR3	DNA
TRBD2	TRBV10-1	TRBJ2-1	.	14	CASSESGGYNEQFF	TGCGCCAGCAGTGAGTCGGGAGGGTACAATGAGCAGTTCTTC
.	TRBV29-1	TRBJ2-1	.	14	CSVEKSRVFNEQFF	TGCAGCGTTGAAAAGTCTAGGGTATTCAATGAGCAGTTCTTC
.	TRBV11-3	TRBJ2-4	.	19	CASSLGGGRGRFSKNIQYF	TGTGCCAGCAGCTTAGGAGGGGGTCGGGGAAGGTTTAGCAAAAACATTCAGTACTTC
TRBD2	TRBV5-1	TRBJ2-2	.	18	CASSPRLAGGGGTGELFF	TGCGCCAGCAGCCCACGACTAGCGGGAGGAGGGGGCACCGGGGAGCTGTTTTTT
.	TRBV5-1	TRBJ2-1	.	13	CASSLSPGSEQFF	TGCGCCAGCAGCTTGTCCCCCGGGAGTGAGCAGTTCTTC
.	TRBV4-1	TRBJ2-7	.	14	CASSQDRGSYEQYF	TGCGCCAGCAGCCAAGACAGGGGATCCTACGAGCAGTACTTC
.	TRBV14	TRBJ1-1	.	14	CASSPGQRNTEAFF	TGTGCCAGCAGCCCCGGACAGAGGAACACTGAAGCTTTCTTT
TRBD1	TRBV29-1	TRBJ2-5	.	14	CSVANRAGGETQYF	TGCAGCGTTGCTAATCGTGCAGGGGGAGAGACCCAGTACTTC
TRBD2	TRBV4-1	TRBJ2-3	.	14	CASSQEGPRGAQYF	TGCGCCAGCAGCCAAGAGGGACCCCGGGGGGCGCAGTATTTT
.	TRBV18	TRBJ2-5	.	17	CASSPLYGTEKEETQYF	TGTGCCAGCTCACCATTATACGGGACGGAAAAAGAAGAGACCCAGTACTTC
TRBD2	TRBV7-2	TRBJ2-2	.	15	CASSHTSGFTGELFF	TGTGCCAGCAGCCATACTAGCGGATTCACCGGGGAGCTGTTTTTT
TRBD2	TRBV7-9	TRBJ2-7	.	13	CASSLGLAVEQYF	TGTGCCAGCAGCTTAGGACTAGCGGTCGAGCAGTACTTC
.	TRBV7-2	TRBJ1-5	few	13	CASSLAINQPQHF	TGTGCCAGCAGCTTAGCCATCAATCAGCCCCAGCATTTT
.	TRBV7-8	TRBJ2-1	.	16	CASSLASETGDNEQFF	TGTGCCAGCAGCTTAGCCTCCGAGACAGGCGACAATGAGCAGTTCTTC
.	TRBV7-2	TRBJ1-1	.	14	CASIQGFTGTEAFF	TGTGCCAGCATCCAGGGGTTCACGGGAACTGAAGCTTTCTTT
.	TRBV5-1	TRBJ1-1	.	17	CASSLDLTGLVGTEAFF	TGCGCCAGCAGCTTGGACCTTACAGGGCTGGTGGGTACTGAAGCTTTCTTT
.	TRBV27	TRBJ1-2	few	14	CASSLGQGYNGYTF	TGTGCCAGCAGTTTGGGCCAGGGTTATAATGGCTACACCTTC
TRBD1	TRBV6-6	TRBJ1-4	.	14	CASSLGQGNEKLFF	TGTGCCAGCAGCCTGGGACAGGGAAATGAAAAACTGTTTTTT
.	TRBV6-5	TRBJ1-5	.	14	CASRPTGKVQPQHF	TGTGCCAGCAGGCCTACAGGGAAGGTTCAGCCCCAGCATTTT
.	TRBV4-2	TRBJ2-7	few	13	CASSPDISYEQYF	TGTGCCAGCAGCCCTGACATTTCCTACGAGCAGTACTTC
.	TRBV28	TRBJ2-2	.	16	CASSFGRTANTGELFF	TGTGCCAGCAGTTTCGGACGGACCGCGAACACCGGGGAGCTGTTTTTT
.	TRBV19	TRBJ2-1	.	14	CASSIERLSKQQFF	TGTGCCAGTAGTATAGAACGGCTGTCAAAGCAGCAGTTCTTC
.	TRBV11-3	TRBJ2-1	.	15	CASSPRGVSYNEQFF	TGTGCCAGCAGCCCTCGTGGAGTGTCCTACAATGAGCAGTTCTTC
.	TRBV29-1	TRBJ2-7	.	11	CSVAVNYEQYF	TGCAGCGTTGCGGTAAACTACGAGCAGTACTTC
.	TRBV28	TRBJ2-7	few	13	CASSLRTVYEQYF	TGTGCCAGCAGTTTAAGGACAGTCTACGAGCAGTACTTC
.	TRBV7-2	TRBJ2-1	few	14	CASSKGAAYNEQFF	TGTGCCAGCAGCAAAGGGGCTGCCTACAATGAGCAGTTCTTC
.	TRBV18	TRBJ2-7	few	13	CASSTGKNYEQYF	TGTGCCAGCTCTACAGGGAAGAACTACGAGCAGTACTTC
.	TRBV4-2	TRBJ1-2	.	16	CASSQEFDSGKRGYTF	TGTGCCAGCAGCCAAGAATTTGATAGCGGCAAGAGAGGCTACACCTTC
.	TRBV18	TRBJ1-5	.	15	CASSHRQRDNQPQHF	TGTGCCAGCTCCCACAGACAACGGGACAATCAGCCCCAGCATTTT
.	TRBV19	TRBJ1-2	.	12	CASSIRDYGYTF	TGTGCCAGTAGTATCCGGGACTATGGCTACACCTTC
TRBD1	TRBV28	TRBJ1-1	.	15	CASSTRQGRGTEAFF	TGTGCCAGCAGCACCCGACAGGGGAGGGGCACTGAAGCTTTCTTT
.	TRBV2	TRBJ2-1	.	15	CASRTTGTLFNEQFF	TGTGCCAGCAGAACGACAGGAACTCTCTTCAATGAGCAGTTCTTC
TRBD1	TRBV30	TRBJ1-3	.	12	CAWDRERNTIYF	TGTGCCTGGGACAGGGAACGAAACACCATATATTTT
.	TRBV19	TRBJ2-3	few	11	CASRGRATQYF	TGTGCCAGTCGGGGGCGGGCAACGCAGTATTTT
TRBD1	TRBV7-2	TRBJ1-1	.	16	CASSQLGGQGASEAFF	TGTGCCAGCAGCCAATTAGGGGGACAGGGAGCTTCCGAAGCTTTCTTT
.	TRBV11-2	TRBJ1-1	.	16	CASSLATSFYRDEAFF	TGTGCCAGCAGCTTAGCTACGTCGTTTTACAGGGATGAAGCTTTCTTT
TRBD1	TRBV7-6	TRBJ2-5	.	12	CATRTGQETQYF	TGTGCCACCCGGACAGGACAAGAGACCCAGTACTTC
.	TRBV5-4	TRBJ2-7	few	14	CASSWAGQRYEQYF	TGTGCCAGCAGCTGGGCGGGACAGCGCTACGAGCAGTACTTC
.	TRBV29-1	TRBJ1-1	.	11	CSVAPNTEAFF	TGCAGCGTTGCCCCGAACACTGAAGCTTTCTTT
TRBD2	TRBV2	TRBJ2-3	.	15	CASSETSGVTDTQYF	TGTGCCAGCAGTGAGACTAGCGGTGTCACAGATACGCAGTATTTT
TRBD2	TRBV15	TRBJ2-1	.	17	CATSRDLGLGEGNEQFF	TGTGCCACCAGCAGAGATCTGGGACTAGGGGAAGGGAATGAGCAGTTCTTC
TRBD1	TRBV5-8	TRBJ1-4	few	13	CASSPDRASKLFF	TGTGCCAGCAGCCCGGACAGGGCGTCGAAACTGTTTTTT
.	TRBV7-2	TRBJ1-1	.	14	CASSFLSGGTEAFF	TGTGCCAGCAGCTTTCTCTCTGGGGGCACTGAAGCTTTCTTT
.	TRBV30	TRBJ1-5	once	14	CAWTPDSGLGPQHF	TGTGCCTGGACCCCCGACAGTGGGCTTGGGCCCCAGCATTTT
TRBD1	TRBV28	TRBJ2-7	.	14	CASSPGTGGNEQYF	TGTGCCAGCAGTCCCGGGACAGGGGGTAACGAGCAGTACTTC
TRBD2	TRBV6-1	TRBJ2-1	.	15	CATSSGGFSYNEQFF	TGTGCCACCTCTAGCGGGGGTTTCTCCTACAATGAGCAGTTCTTC
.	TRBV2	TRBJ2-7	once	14	CASSGNGRAYEQYF	TGTGCCAGCAGTGGGAACGGGAGAGCCTACGAGCAGTACTTC
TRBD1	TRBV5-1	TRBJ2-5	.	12	CASRTGRETQYF	TGCGCCAGCCGGACAGGGCGGGAGACCCAGTACTTC